This T cell receptor beta chain was recorded in a study of cytomegalovirus exposure and HLA in healthy donors. The study, taken as a whole, reports: A few V segments could not be told apart, such as TRBV6-2 and TRBV6-3, and were left out. In a later analysis, parvovirus B19, influenza, CMV and Epstein-Barr virus appeared linked to several top co-occurrence clusters. In a later analysis, CMV-associated beta chains were mostly HLA-associated, it appeared.

Researchers ran the PCR with 60 Vbeta and 13 Jbeta primers. Libraries were prepared by immunoSEQ multiplex PCR; TCRdb keeps only in-frame clonotypes and omits some of them. The repertoire holds approximately 120,000 clones, with about 76% as singletons. Worth noting for this clone: The antigen is not known.

CDR1 is MNHNS and CDR2 is SASEGT in the germline V gene. There are 14 residues in the CDR3. The V end was cut by 6 bases, the J end by 5 bases, with 16 bases between. V and J are TRBV6-1 and TRBJ1-1; D ambiguous. Sequencing used PBMCs. This sequence originates from a man aged 35-49 years in good health and CMV-seronegative. The DNA of the CDR3 is TGTGCCAGCAGCGCCAAAGCAAGTTTTACTGAAGCTTTCTTT. It encodes CASSAKASFTEAFF.